This T cell receptor beta chain was recovered during a study of CD8 T cells in ankylosing spondylitis. Findings and limits, study-wide: Relatively rare in peripheral blood, disease-linked clones were also CD8+. About 8 highly homologous variants made up a TCR beta motif that seemed to typify ankylosing spondylitis blood.

Construction of TCR beta libraries was performed using quantitative 5'-RACE with molecular barcodes. TCRdb fed the 5' RACE reads into MiXCR, producing one record per CDR3 protein. The table records 800,000 to 900,000 distinct CDR3 sequences, 12% of them present only once. CDR1 and CDR2 from the germline V gene are MNHEY and SMNVEV (reference sequence). The CDR3 totals 13 residues. V lost 6 bases, J lost 5 bases, and 13 bases lay in between. On this clonotype itself: The antigen is unknown.

The V and J genes are TRBV27 and TRBJ1-2; D gene unclear. Sequencing was performed on blood, either unsorted or a sorted T cell fraction (not recorded which). This receptor was taken from a male donor with ankylosing spondylitis. The CDR3 region is CASREGTEYGYTF. Here the CDR3 DNA reads TGTGCCAGCAGGGAAGGAACAGAGTATGGCTACACCTTC.